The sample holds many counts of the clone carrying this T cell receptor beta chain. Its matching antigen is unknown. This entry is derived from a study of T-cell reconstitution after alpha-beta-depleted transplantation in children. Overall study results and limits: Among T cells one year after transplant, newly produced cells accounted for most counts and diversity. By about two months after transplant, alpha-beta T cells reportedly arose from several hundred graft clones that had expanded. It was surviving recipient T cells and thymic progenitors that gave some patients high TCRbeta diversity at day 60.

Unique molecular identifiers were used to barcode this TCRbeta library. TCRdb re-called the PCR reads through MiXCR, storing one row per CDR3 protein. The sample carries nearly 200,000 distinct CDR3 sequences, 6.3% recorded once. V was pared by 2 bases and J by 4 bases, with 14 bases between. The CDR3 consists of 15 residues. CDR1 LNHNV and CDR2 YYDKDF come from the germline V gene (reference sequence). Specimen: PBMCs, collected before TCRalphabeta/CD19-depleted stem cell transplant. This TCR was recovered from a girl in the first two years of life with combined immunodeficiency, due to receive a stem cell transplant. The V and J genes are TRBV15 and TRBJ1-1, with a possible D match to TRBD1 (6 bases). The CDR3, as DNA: TGTGCCACCAGCAGATGGGGGGGGGCGGGCACTGAAGCTTTCTTT. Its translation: CATSRWGGAGTEAFF.